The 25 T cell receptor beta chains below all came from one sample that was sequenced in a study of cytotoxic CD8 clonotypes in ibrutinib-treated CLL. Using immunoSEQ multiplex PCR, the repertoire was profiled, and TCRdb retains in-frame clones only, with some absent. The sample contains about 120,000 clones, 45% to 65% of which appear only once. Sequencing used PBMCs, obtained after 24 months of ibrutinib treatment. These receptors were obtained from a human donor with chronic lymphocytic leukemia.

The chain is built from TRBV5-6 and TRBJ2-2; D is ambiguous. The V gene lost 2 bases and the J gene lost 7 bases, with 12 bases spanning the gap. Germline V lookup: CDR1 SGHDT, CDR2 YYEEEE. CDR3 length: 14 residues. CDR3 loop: CASSFGYGVGELFF. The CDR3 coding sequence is TGTGCCAGCAGCTTTGGATACGGAGTCGGGGAGCTGTTTTTT. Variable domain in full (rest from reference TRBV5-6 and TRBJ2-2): DAGVTQSPTHLIKTRGQQVTLRCSPKSGHDTVSWYQQALGQGPQFIFQYYEEEERQRGNFPDRFSGHQFPNYSSELNVNALLLGDSALYLCASSFGYGVGELFFGEGSRLTVL.

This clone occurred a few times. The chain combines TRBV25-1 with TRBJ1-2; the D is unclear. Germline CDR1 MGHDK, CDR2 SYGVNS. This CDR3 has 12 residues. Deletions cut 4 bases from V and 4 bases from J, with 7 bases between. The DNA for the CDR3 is TGTGCCAGCAGTGGGCACCGCTATGGCTACACCTTC. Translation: CASSGHRYGYTF.

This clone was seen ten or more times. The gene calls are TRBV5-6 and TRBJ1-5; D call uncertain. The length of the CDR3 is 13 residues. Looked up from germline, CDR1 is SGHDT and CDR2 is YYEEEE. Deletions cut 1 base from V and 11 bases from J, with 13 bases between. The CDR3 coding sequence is TGTGCCAGCAGCTTGCTTGGGAAAGGAGCCCAGCATTTT. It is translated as CASSLLGKGAQHF.

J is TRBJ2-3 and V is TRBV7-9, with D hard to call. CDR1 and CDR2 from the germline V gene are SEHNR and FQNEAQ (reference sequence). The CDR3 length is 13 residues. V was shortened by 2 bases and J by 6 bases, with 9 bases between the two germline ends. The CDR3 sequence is CASSLLRKDTQYF. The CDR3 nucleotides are TGTGCCAGCAGCTTACTCCGGAAGGATACGCAGTATTTT.

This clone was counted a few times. The CDR3: CASSLVDGGTEAFF. The CDR3 DNA sequence: TGTGCCAGCAGCTTGGTAGATGGAGGCACTGAAGCTTTCTTT. The chain couples TRBV5-6 to TRBJ1-1; D is unresolved. V dropped 0 bases and J dropped 4 bases, with 10 bases sitting between them. The CDR3 length is 14 residues. Germline V lookup: CDR1 SGHDT, CDR2 YYEEEE.

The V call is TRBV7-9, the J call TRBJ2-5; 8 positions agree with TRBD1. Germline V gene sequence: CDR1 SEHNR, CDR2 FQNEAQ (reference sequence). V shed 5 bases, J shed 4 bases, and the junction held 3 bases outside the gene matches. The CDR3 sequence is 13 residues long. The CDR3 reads CASSIGQGETQYF. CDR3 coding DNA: TGTGCCAGCAGCATCGGACAGGGAGAGACCCAGTACTTC.

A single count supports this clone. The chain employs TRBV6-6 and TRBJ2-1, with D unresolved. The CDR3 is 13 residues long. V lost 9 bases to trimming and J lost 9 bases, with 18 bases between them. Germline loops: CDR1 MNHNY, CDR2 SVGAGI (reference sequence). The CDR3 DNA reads TGTGCCAGTTCTCGATTACAGTTGGGTGAGCAGTTCTTC. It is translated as CASSRLQLGEQFF.

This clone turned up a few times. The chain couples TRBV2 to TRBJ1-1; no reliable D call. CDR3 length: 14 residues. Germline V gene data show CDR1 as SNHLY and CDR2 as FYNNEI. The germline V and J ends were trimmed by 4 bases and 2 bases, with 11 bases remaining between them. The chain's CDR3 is CASSVGSVNTEAFF. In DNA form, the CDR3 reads TGTGCCAGCAGTGTGGGCTCAGTAAACACTGAAGCTTTCTTT. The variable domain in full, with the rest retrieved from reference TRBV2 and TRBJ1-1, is EPEVTQTPSHQVTQMGQEVILRCVPISNHLYFYWYRQILGQKVEFLVSFYNNEISEKSEIFDDQFSVERPDGSNFTLKIRSTKLEDSAMYFCASSVGSVNTEAFFGQGTRLTVV.

The CDR3 reads CASSRWDPSGDTQYF. CDR3 in DNA: TGTGCCAGCAGCCGATGGGACCCTTCGGGAGATACGCAGTATTTT. The J gene is TRBJ2-3, the V gene TRBV7-9; perhaps D is TRBD1 or TRBD2 (5 bases each). This CDR3 spans 15 amino acids. With 5 bases removed from V and 5 bases from J, the gap between germline ends came to 17 bases. From germline, CDR1 is SEHNR and CDR2 FQNEAQ (reference sequence).

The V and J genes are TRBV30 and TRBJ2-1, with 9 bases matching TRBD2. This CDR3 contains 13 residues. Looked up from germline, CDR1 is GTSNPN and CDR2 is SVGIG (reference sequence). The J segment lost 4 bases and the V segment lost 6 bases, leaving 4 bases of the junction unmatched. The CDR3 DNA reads TGTGCCTGTAATAGCGGGGGTTACAATGAGCAGTTCTTC. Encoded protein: CACNSGGYNEQFF.

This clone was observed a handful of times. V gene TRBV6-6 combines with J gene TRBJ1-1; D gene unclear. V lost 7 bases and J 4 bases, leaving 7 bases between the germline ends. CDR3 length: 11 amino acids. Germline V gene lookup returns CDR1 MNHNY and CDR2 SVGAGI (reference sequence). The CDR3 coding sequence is TGTGCCAGCATTGACGGCACTGAAGCTTTCTTT. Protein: CASIDGTEAFF.

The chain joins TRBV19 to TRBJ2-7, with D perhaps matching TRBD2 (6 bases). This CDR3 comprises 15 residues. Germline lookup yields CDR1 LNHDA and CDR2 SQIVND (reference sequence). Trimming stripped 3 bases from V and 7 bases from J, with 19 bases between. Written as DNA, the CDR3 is TGTGCCAGTAGTATGTTAGGGACTGCTGACGTGGAGCAGTACTTC. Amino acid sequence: CASSMLGTADVEQYF.

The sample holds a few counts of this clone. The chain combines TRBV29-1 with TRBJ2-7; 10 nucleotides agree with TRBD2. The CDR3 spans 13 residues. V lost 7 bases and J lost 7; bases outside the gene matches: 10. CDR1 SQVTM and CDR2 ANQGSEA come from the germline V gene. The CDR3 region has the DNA TGCAGCGGACTACTAGCGGGGCTCGGGGAGCAGTACTTC. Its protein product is CSGLLAGLGEQYF.

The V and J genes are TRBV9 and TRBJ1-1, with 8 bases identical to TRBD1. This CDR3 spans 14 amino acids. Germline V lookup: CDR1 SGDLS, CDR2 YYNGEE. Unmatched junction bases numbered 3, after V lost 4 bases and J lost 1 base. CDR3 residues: CASSQGQANTEAFF. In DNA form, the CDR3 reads TGTGCCAGCAGCCAGGGACAGGCGAACACTGAAGCTTTCTTT.

The CDR3 DNA sequence: TGTGCCAGCGGGATTTCGGGGATGGCGGACACTGAAGCTTTCTTT. Translated, it gives CASGISGMADTEAFF. V usage is TRBV6-1 and J usage is TRBJ1-1, with unresolved D. Germline V lookup: CDR1 MNHNS, CDR2 SASEGT. This CDR3 region has 15 residues. V was shortened by 8 bases and J by 3 bases, with 19 bases between the two germline ends.

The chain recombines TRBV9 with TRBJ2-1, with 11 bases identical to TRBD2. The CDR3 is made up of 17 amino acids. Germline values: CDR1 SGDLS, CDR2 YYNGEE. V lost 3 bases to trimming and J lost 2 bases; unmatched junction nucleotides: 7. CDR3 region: CASSGSTSGATYNEQFF. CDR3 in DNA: TGTGCCAGCAGCGGGTCGACTAGCGGGGCCACCTACAATGAGCAGTTCTTC.

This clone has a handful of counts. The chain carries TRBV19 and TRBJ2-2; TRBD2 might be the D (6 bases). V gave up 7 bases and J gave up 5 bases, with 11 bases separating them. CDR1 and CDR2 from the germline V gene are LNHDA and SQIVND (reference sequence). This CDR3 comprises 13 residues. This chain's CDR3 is CASMGGGTGELFF. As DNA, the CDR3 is TGTGCCAGTATGGGGGGTGGAACCGGGGAGCTGTTTTTT.

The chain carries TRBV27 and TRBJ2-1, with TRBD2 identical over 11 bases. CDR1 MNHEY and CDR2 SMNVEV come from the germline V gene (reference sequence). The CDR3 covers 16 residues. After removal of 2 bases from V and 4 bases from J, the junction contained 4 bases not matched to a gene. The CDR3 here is CASSLLGTSGYNEQFF. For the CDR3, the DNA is TGTGCCAGCAGTTTACTCGGGACTAGCGGATACAATGAGCAGTTCTTC.

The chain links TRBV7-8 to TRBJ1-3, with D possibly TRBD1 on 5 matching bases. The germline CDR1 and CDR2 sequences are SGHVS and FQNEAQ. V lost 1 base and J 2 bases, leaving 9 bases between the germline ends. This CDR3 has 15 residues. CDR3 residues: CASSLVSGTGNTIYF. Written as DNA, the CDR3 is TGTGCCAGCAGCTTAGTGTCAGGGACTGGAAACACCATATATTTT.

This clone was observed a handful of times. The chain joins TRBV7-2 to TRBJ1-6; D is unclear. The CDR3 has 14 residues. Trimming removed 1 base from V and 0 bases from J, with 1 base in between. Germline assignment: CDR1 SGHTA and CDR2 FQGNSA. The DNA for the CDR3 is TGTGCCAGCAGCTTAGACTCCTATAATTCACCCCTCCACTTT. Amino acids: CASSLDSYNSPLHF. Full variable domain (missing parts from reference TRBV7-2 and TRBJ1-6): GAGVSQSPSNKVTEKGKDVELRCDPISGHTALYWYRQSLGQGLEFLIYFQGNSAPDKSGLPSDRFSAERTGGSVSTLTIQRTQQEDSAVYLCASSLDSYNSPLHFGNGTRLTVT.

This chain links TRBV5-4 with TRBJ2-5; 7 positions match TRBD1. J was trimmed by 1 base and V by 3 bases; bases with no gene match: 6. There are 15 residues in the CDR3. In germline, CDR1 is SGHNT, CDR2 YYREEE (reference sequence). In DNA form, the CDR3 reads TGTGCCAGCAGCTGGGGACAGAACCTCCAAGAGACCCAGTACTTC. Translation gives CASSWGQNLQETQYF.

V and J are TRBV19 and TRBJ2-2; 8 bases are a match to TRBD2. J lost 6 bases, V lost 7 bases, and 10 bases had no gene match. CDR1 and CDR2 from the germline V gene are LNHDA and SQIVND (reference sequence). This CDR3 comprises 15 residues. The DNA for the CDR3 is TGTGCCAGTACCCTCACTAGCGGTCTATCCGGGGAGCTGTTTTTT. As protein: CASTLTSGLSGELFF. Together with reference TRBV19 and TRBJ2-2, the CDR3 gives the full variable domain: DGGITQSPKYLFRKEGQNVTLSCEQNLNHDAMYWYRQDPGQGLRLIYYSQIVNDFQKGDIAEGYSVSREKKESFPLTVTSAQKNPTAFYLCASTLTSGLSGELFFGEGSRLTVL.

The chain's CDR3 is CSVELDHEQYF. CDR3 nucleotide sequence: TGCAGCGTTGAACTAGACCACGAGCAGTACTTC. This chain uses TRBV29-1 with TRBJ2-7; D gene uncertain. CDR3 size: 11 residues. The germline gives CDR1 SQVTM, CDR2 ANQGSEA. Trimming shortened V by 2 bases and J by 5 bases, and 7 bases separated the two germline ends.

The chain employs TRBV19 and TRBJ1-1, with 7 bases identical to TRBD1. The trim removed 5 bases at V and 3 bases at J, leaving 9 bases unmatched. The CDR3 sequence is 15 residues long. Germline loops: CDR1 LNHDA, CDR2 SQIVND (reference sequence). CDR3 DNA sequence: TGTGCCAGTAGTCCTGACCAGGGGGAGGACACTGAAGCTTTCTTT. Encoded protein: CASSPDQGEDTEAFF.

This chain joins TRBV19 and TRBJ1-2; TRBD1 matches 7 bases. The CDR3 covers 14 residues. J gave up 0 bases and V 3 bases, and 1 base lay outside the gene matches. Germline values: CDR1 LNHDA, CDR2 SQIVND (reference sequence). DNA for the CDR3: TGTGCCAGTAGTATCCAGGGGGCTAACTATGGCTACACCTTC. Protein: CASSIQGANYGYTF.